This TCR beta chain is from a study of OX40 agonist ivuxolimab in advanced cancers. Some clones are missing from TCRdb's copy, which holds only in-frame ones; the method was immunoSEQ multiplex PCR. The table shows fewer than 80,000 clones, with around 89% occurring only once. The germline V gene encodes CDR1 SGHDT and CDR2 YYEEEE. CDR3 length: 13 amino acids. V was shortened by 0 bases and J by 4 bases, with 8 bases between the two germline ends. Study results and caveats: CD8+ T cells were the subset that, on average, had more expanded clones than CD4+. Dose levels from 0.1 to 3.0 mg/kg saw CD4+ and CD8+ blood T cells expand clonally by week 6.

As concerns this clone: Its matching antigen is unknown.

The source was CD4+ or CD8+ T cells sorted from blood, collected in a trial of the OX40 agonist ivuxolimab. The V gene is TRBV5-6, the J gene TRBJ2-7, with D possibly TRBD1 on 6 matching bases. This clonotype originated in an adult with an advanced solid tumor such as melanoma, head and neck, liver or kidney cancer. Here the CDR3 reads CASSLAQGYEQYF. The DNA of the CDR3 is TGTGCCAGCAGCTTGGCCCAGGGGTACGAGCAGTACTTC.